Given below is one TCR beta chain in context. CDR3 length: 15 amino acids. Germline values: CDR1 KGHSH, CDR2 LQKENI. V shed 3 bases, J shed 6 bases, and the junction held 3 bases outside the gene matches. In the authors' methods: Cell counts per sample came from amplifying reference gene primers. Using immunoSEQ multiplex PCR, the repertoire was profiled, and TCRdb retains in-frame clones only, with some absent. That table supplies the V and J calls and clone size; D and trimming were determined from the DNA. The sample holds roughly 180,000 clones, 70% to 90% seen once. The data were taken from a study of blood T cell repertoires in COVID-19. The overall study: Sources were T cells, B-cell-depleted T cells, or PBMCs; the material itself was cDNA or gDNA.

The sequencing sample was made of peripheral blood. The origin of this receptor is an older man with active or convalescent COVID-19. The rearrangement uses TRBV18 and TRBJ2-3, with 13 bases fitting TRBD2. In DNA, the CDR3 is TGTGCCAGCTCACCGGGACTAGCGGGGATTGATACGCAGTATTTT. This translates into CASSPGLAGIDTQYF.